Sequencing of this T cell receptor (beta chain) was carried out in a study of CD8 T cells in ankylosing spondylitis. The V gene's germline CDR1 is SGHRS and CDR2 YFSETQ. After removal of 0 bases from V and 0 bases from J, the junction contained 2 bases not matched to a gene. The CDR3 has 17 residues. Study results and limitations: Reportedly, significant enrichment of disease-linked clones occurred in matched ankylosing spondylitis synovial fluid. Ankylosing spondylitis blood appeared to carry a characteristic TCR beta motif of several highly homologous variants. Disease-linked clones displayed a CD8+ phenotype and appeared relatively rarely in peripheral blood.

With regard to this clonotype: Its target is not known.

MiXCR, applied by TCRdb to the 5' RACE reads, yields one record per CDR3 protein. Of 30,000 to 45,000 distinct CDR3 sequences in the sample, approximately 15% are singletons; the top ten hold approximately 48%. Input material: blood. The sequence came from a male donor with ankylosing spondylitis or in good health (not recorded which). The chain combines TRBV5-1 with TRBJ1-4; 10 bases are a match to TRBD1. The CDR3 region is CASSLAGTGATNEKLFF. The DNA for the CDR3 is TGCGCCAGCAGCTTGGCCGGGACAGGGGCAACTAATGAAAAACTGTTTTTT.